One T cell receptor (beta chain) is described in this entry. The sample comes from a study of T cell responses to AZD1222 COVID-19 vaccine. Libraries were prepared by immunoSEQ multiplex PCR; TCRdb keeps only in-frame clonotypes and omits some of them. Of around 50,000 clones in the sample, around four fifths were seen once. The sequence came from an adult in good health. The source material was peripheral blood, sampled on day 0 of AZD1222 vaccination.

The DNA for the CDR3 is TGTGCCAGCTCACCTAGGCAAGAGACCCAGTACTTC. Translating gives CASSPRQETQYF. The V gene is TRBV18, the J gene TRBJ2-5; D ambiguous. The CDR3 spans 12 residues. Trimming left V 3 bases short and J 2 bases short, with 4 bases between. Germline values: CDR1 KGHSH, CDR2 LQKENI.